This T cell receptor beta chain was captured by sequencing in a study of beta chain features in type 1 diabetes. As every portion of the isolated RNA was reverse transcribed, the sequencing read expressed TCRB transcripts. Sequencing used immunoSEQ multiplex PCR; TCRdb keeps in-frame clones, though not all of them. The sample has roughly 450,000 clones, approximately 10% seen once. This clone was recorded a few times. What was sequenced was naive CD4+ T cells from blood. The receptor was isolated from a woman aged 18-35 years in good health.

CDR3 loop: CASSRQSQDEKLFF. As DNA, the CDR3 is TGTGCCAGCAGCCGACAGTCTCAAGATGAAAAACTGTTTTTT. The chain is built from TRBV7-2 and TRBJ1-4, with D possibly matching TRBD1 (5 bases). Germline CDR1 and CDR2: SGHTA and FQGNSA. Trimming left V 5 bases short and J 6 bases short, with 13 bases between. The CDR3 contains 14 residues.